This T cell receptor (beta chain) comes out of a study of blood T cell repertoires in COVID-19. Overall study: Samples representing acute and convalescent COVID-19 were sourced from the United States, Italy and Spain. PBMCs, B-cell-depleted T cells, or T cells provided the cDNA or gDNA that made up the material.

Clones were sequenced by immunoSEQ multiplex PCR, and TCRdb holds only the in-frame ones, with some missing. Seen here are approximately 230,000 clones, more than 80% observed once, and the top ten hold about 2%. Trimming at V came to 9 bases and at J to 5 bases, leaving 5 bases not matched to a gene. Looked up from germline, CDR1 is KGHDR and CDR2 is SFDVKD. This CDR3 is 14 amino acids long. Sequencing was performed on peripheral blood. The chain carries TRBV24-1 and TRBJ2-2; 10 bases line up with TRBD1. This TCR was sampled from a man younger than 45 who had recovered from COVID-19. The DNA of the CDR3 is TGTGCCACCTCGGGACAGGGGCGAACCGGGGAGCTGTTTTTT. This codes for CATSGQGRTGELFF.